This T cell receptor beta chain was recorded in a study of CD8 T cells in ankylosing spondylitis. This clonotype has ten or more counts. What it binds is not known. Generation of TCR beta libraries employed quantitative 5'-RACE incorporating molecular barcodes. TCRdb ran MiXCR on the 5' RACE reads and lists one entry per CDR3 protein. The sample consists of 500,000 to 650,000 distinct CDR3 sequences, 5.3% of them appearing once. Study-wide results and limits: Before this, some motif variants had been reported in reactive arthritis synovial fluid and blood. The clones that were linked to disease were reported to be significantly enriched in matched synovial fluid samples from ankylosing spondylitis patients. Disease-linked clones bore a CD8+ phenotype and were relatively rare in peripheral blood. The study identified a TCR beta motif of about eight highly homologous variants that appeared characteristic of ankylosing spondylitis blood.

The receptor was derived from a male donor with ankylosing spondylitis. Sequencing used blood, either unsorted or a sorted T cell fraction (not recorded which).

As DNA, the CDR3 is TGCGCCAGCAGCTTAGGACTGGACACCGGGGAGCTGTTTTTT. Translation: CASSLGLDTGELFF. The chain couples TRBV5-1 to TRBJ2-2; a weak D match, TRBD2 (5 bases). The V gene's germline CDR1 is SGHRS and CDR2 YFSETQ. CDR3 length: 14 residues. V lost 2 bases and J 3 bases, leaving 8 bases between the germline ends.